Following are 2 T cell receptor beta chains from one sample sequenced in a study of STAT5B mutations in CD4+ large granular lymphocyte leukemia. The protocol was immunoSEQ multiplex PCR, while the TCRdb copy is restricted to in-frame clones and leaves out a portion. This table has about 45,000 clones, approximately 86% appearing once. Sequenced sample: CD4+ T cells from blood buffy coats. All receptors derive from a human donor in good health.

The chain recombines TRBV20-1 with TRBJ1-2; no firm D call. The CDR3 spans 11 residues. Trimming left V 7 bases short and J 2 bases short, with 8 bases between. Germline CDR1 reads DFQATT; CDR2 reads SNEGSKA (reference sequence). CDR3 sequence (DNA): TGCAGTGTCAAGGAGAACTATGGCTACACCTTC. This sequence encodes CSVKENYGYTF.

The table lists this clone with a few counts. DNA of the CDR3: TGTGCCAGCAGCCAAGGACAGGGGAGGTCGTACGAGCAGTACTTC. Protein sequence: CASSQGQGRSYEQYF. The V call is TRBV7-2, the J call TRBJ2-7; 9 bases line up with TRBD1. V was pared by 5 bases and J by 4 bases, with 9 bases of the junction left unmatched. The CDR3 has 15 amino acids. Germline CDR1 is SGHTA and CDR2 is FQGNSA. Supplemented by reference TRBV7-2 and TRBJ2-7, the full variable domain reads GAGVSQSPSNKVTEKGKDVELRCDPISGHTALYWYRQSLGQGLEFLIYFQGNSAPDKSGLPSDRFSAERTGGSVSTLTIQRTQQEDSAVYLCASSQGQGRSYEQYFGPGTRLTVT.